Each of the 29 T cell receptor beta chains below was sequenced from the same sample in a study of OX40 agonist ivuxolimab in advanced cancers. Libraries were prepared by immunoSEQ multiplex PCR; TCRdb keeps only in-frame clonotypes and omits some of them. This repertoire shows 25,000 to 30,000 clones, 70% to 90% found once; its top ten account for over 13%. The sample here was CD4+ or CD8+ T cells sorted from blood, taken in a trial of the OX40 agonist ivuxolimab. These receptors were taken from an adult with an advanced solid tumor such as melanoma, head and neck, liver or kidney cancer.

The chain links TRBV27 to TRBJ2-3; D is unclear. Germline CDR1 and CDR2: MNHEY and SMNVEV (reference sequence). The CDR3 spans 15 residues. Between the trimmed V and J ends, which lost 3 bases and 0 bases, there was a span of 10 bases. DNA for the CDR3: TGTGCCAGCAGTTTCTCGCACCTTAGCACAGATACGCAGTATTTT. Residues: CASSFSHLSTDTQYF.

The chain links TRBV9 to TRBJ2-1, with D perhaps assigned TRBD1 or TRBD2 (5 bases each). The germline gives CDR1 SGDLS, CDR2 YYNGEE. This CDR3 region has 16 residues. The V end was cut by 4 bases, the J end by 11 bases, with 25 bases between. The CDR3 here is CASSLSGTPTAGQQFF. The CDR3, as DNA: TGTGCCAGCAGCCTCTCCGGGACCCCGACCGCGGGTCAGCAGTTCTTC.

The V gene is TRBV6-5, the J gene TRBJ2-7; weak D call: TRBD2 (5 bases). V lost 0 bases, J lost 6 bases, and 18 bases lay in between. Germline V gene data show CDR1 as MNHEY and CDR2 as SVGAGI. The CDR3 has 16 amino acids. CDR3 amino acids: CASSYSIYDSEGEQYF. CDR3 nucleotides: TGTGCCAGCAGTTACTCGATTTATGATAGCGAGGGCGAGCAGTACTTC.

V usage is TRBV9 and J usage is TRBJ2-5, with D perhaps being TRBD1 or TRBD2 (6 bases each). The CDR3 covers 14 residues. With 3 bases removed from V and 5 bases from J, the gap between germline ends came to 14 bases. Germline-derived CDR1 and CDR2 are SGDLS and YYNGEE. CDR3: CASSALGGQETQYF. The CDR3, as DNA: TGTGCCAGCAGCGCCCTGGGGGGCCAGGAGACCCAGTACTTC.

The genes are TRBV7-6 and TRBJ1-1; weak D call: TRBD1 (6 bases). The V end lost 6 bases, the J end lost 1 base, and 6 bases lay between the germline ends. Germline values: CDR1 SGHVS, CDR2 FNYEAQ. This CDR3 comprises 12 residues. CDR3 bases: TGTGCCAGCAGGACAGGGAACACTGAAGCTTTCTTT. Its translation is CASRTGNTEAFF.

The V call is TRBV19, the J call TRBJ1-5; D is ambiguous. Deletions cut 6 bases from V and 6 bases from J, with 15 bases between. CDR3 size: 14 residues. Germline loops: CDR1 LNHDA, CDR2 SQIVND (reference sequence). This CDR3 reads CASRALGYGQPQHF. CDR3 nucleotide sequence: TGTGCCAGTAGGGCTTTAGGGTATGGTCAGCCCCAGCATTTT.

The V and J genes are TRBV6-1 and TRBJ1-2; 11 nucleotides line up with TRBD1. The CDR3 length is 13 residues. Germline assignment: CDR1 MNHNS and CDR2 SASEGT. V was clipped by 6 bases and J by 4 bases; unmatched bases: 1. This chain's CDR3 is CASRGTGGYGYTF. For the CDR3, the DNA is TGTGCCAGCAGAGGGACAGGGGGCTATGGCTACACCTTC.

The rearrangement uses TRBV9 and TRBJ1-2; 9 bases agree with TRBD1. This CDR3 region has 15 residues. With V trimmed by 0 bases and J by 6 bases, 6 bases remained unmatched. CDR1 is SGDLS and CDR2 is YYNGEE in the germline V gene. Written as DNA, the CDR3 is TGTGCCAGCAGCGTAGAAGGACAGGGGAGGGATGGCTACACCTTC. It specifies CASSVEGQGRDGYTF.

The CDR3, as DNA: TGTGCCAGCAGCGCCCGGGACAGGCCCGTGGCTGAAGCTTTCTTT. Its translation: CASSARDRPVAEAFF. The chain has TRBV5-4 and TRBJ1-1; the match to TRBD1 covers 8 bases. V shed 4 bases, J shed 6 bases, and the junction held 11 bases outside the gene matches. CDR1 and CDR2 (germline): SGHNT, YYREEE (reference sequence). There are 15 residues in the CDR3.

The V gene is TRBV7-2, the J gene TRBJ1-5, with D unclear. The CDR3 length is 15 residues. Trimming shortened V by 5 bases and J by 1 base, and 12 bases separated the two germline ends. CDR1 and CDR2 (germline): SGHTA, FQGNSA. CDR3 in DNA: TGTGCCAGCAGCGGCCGGGGAGGAAGCAATCAGCCCCAGCATTTT. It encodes CASSGRGGSNQPQHF.

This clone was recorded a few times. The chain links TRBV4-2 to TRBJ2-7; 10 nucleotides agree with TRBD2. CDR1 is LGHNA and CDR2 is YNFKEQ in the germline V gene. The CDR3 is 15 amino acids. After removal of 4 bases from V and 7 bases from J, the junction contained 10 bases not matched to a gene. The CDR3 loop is CASSPLLAGTREQYF. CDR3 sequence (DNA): TGTGCCAGCAGCCCACTACTAGCGGGGACCAGAGAGCAGTACTTC.

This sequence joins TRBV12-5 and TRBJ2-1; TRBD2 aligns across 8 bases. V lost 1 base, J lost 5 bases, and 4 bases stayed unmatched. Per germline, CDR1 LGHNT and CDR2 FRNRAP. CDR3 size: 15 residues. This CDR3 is CASGLETSGNNEQFF. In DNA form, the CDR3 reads TGTGCTAGTGGTTTGGAAACTAGCGGAAACAATGAGCAGTTCTTC. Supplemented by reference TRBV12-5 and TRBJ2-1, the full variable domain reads DARVTQTPRHKVTEMGQEVTMRCQPILGHNTVFWYRQTMMQGLELLAYFRNRAPLDDSGMPKDRFSAEMPDATLATLKIQPSEPRDSAVYFCASGLETSGNNEQFFGPGTRLTVL.

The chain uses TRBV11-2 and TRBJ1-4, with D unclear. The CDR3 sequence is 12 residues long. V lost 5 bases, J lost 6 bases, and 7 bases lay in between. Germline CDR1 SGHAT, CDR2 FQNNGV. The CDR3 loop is CASSARDEKLFF. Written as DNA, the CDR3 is TGTGCCAGCAGCGCCCGGGATGAAAAACTGTTTTTT.

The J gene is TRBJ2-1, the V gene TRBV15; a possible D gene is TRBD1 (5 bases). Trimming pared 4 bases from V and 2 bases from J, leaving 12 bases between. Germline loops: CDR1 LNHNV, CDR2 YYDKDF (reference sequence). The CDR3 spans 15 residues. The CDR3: CATSIDSLTYNEQFF. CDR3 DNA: TGTGCCACCAGCATCGACAGCCTGACCTACAATGAGCAGTTCTTC.

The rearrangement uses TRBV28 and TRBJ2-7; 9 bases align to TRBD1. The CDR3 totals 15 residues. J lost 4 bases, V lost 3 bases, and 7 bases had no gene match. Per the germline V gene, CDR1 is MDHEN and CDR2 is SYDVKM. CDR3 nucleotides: TGTGCCAGCAGTTTCATCGGACAGGGGATTTACGAGCAGTACTTC. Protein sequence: CASSFIGQGIYEQYF. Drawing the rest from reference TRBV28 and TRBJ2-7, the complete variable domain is DVKVTQSSRYLVKRTGEKVFLECVQDMDHENMFWYRQDPGLGLRLIYFSYDVKMKEKGDIPEGYSVSREKKERFSLILESASTNQTSMYLCASSFIGQGIYEQYFGPGTRLTVT.

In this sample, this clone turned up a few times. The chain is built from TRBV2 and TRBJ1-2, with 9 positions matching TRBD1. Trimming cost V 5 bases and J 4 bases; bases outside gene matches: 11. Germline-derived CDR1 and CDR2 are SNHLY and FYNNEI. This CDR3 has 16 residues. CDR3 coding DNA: TGTGCCAGCAGTCCTGTACGGGACAGGGAGGGCTATGGCTACACCTTC. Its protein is CASSPVRDREGYGYTF.

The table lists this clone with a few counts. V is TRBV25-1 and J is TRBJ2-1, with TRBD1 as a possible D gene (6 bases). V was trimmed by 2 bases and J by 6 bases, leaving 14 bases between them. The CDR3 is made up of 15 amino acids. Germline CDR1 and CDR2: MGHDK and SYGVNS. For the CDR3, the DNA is TGTGCCAGCAGTGAACGGTCGGCAGGGGTCAATGAGCAGTTCTTC. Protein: CASSERSAGVNEQFF.

CDR3 region: CASSLLKAYEQYF. As DNA, the CDR3 is TGTGCCAGCAGCCTCCTTAAGGCCTACGAGCAGTACTTC. The chain recombines TRBV6-6 with TRBJ2-7; no clear D. Germline CDR1 and CDR2: MNHNY and SVGAGI (reference sequence). The CDR3 has 13 amino acids. V was trimmed by 6 bases and J by 2 bases, leaving 11 bases between them.

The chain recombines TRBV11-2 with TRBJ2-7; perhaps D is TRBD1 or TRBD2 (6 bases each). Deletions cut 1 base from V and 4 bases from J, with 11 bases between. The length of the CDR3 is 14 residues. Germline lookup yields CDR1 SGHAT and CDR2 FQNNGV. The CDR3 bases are TGTGCCAGCAGCTTAGGGCAGGGGAGGTACGAGCAGTACTTC. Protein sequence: CASSLGQGRYEQYF.

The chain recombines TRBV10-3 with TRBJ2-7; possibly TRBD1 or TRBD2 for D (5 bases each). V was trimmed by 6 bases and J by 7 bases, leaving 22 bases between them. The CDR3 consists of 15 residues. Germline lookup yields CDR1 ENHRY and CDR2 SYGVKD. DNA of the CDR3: TGTGCCATCAGCGGAACCGGGACGGGGTTTGGAGAGCAGTACTTC. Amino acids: CAISGTGTGFGEQYF.

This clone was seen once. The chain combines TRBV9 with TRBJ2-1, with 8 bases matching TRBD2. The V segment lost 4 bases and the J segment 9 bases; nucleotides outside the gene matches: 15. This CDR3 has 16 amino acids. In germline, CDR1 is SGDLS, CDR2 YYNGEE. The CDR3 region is CASSTLRSGGITEQFF. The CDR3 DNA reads TGTGCCAGCAGCACCCTCCGGAGCGGGGGAATCACTGAGCAGTTCTTC.

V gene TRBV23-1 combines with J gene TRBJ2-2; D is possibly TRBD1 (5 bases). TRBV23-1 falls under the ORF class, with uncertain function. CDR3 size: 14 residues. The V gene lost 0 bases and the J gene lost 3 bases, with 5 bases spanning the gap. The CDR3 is CASSQSQDTGELFF. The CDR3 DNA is TGCGCCAGCAGTCAATCACAGGACACCGGGGAGCTGTTTTTT.

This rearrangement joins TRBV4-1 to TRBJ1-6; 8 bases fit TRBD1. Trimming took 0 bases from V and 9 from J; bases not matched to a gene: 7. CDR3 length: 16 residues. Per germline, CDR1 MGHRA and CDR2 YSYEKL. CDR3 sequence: CASSQDPGQGGSPLHF. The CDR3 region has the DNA TGCGCCAGCAGCCAAGATCCCGGACAGGGTGGTTCACCCCTCCACTTT.

CDR3 in amino acids: CASSLAPQGGENEQFF. Here the CDR3 DNA reads TGTGCCAGCAGCTTGGCTCCTCAGGGGGGGGAAAATGAGCAGTTCTTC. J is TRBJ2-1 and V is TRBV7-9; D possibly matches TRBD1 or TRBD2 (7 bases each). V was clipped by 3 bases and J by 7 bases, with 19 bases between them. Germline V lookup: CDR1 SEHNR, CDR2 FQNEAQ (reference sequence). The CDR3 consists of 16 residues.

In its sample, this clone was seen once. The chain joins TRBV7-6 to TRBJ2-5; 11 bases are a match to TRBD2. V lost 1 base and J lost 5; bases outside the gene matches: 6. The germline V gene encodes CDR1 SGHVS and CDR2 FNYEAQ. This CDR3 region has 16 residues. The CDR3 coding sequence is TGTGCCAGCAGCTTAGACCTAGCGGGGGGAGAGGAGACCCAGTACTTC. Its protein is CASSLDLAGGEETQYF.

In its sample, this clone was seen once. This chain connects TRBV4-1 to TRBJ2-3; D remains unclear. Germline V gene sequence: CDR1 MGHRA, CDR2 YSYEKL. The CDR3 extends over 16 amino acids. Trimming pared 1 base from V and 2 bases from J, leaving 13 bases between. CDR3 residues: CASSQVGQRSTDTQYF. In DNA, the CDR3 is TGCGCCAGCAGCCAAGTAGGTCAGCGATCCACAGATACGCAGTATTTT.

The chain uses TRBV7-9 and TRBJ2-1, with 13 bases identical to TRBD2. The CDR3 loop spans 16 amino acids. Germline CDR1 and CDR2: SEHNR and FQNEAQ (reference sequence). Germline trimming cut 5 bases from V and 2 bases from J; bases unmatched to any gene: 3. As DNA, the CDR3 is TGTGCCAGCAGCCCGACTAGCGGGGGGACCTACAATGAGCAGTTCTTC. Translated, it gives CASSPTSGGTYNEQFF.

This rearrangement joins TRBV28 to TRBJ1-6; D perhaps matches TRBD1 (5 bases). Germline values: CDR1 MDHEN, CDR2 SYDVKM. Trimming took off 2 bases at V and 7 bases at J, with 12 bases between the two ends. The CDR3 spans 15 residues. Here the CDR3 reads CASSLGAGRNSPLHF. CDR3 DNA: TGTGCCAGCAGTTTAGGGGCAGGGCGGAATTCACCCCTCCACTTT.

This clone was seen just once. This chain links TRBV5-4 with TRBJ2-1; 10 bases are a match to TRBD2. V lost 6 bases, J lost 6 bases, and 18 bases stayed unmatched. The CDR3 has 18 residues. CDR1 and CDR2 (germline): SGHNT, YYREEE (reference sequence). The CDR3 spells CASTRQASGRWGVNEQFF. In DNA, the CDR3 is TGTGCCAGCACCCGGCAGGCTAGCGGGAGATGGGGGGTCAATGAGCAGTTCTTC.